The source of this T cell receptor beta chain is a study of blood T cell repertoires in COVID-19. TCRdb keeps only in-frame clones here, not all; method: immunoSEQ multiplex PCR. The sample consists of 60,000 to 90,000 clones, roughly 84% of them appearing once. The CDR3 has 12 residues. V lost 4 bases and J lost 5; bases outside the gene matches: 1. Germline lookup yields CDR1 MNHEY and CDR2 SVGEGT. The chain recombines TRBV6-2 or TRBV6-3 with TRBJ1-1; 7 nucleotides agree with TRBD1. The sequence derives from a man aged 45-65 years with acute or convalescent COVID-19. Sample: peripheral blood. CDR3: CASSLQGTEAFF. In DNA form, the CDR3 reads TGTGCCAGCAGTTTACAGGGGACTGAAGCTTTCTTT.